A single sample gave rise to the 22 T cell receptor beta chains below, sequenced in a study of cytomegalovirus exposure and HLA in healthy donors (TCRdb year 2017). Receptors were amplified or captured by the immunoSEQ multiplex PCR assay. A mixture of 60 forward primers for TCR Vbeta segments and 13 reverse primers for TCR Jbeta segments was used in the multiplex PCR. TCRdb retrieved this table from immuneACCESS and kept in-frame rearrangements only. Not all clones are present; in checked studies, unresolved V genes account for under half, and no reason is known for the remainder. The sample contains 200,000 or so clones, over 75% of them found a single time. The top ten constitute 1.3% of the sample. The sample consisted of PBMCs. The receptors derive from a human donor in good health.

V gene TRBV5-1 combines with J gene TRBJ2-3, with D maybe TRBD2 (5 bases). The ends were cut back, 3 bases at V and 6 bases at J, with 14 bases in the middle. Germline CDR1 is SGHRS and CDR2 is YFSETQ. The CDR3 totals 14 residues. CDR3 residues: CASSSLGEGDTQYF. The CDR3 nucleotides are TGCGCCAGCAGCTCACTTGGAGAGGGTGATACGCAGTATTTT.

This chain links TRBV7-2 with TRBJ2-7; D might be TRBD2 (6 bases). In germline, CDR1 is SGHTA, CDR2 FQGNSA. Trimming left V 5 bases short and J 9 bases short, with 20 bases between. The CDR3 loop spans 14 amino acids. For the CDR3, the DNA is TGTGCCAGCAGCCCATTGGAGGTGCGGGGTCGGCAGTACTTC. Protein sequence: CASSPLEVRGRQYF.

V gene TRBV6-5 combines with J gene TRBJ1-2; D may be TRBD1 (5 bases). This CDR3 contains 12 residues. Deletions cut 7 bases from V and 2 bases from J, with 8 bases between. Germline assignment: CDR1 MNHEY and CDR2 SVGAGI. The DNA of the CDR3 is TGTGCCAGCAATGACAGAAACTATGGCTACACCTTC. It is translated as CASNDRNYGYTF.

The rearrangement joins TRBV7-2 to TRBJ2-1; 13 nucleotides align to TRBD2. V lost 5 bases and J lost 7; bases outside the gene matches: 8. CDR3 length: 16 residues. Germline V gene lookup returns CDR1 SGHTA and CDR2 FQGNSA. The chain's CDR3 is CASSPPGLAGENEQFF. The CDR3 DNA follows: TGTGCCAGCAGCCCTCCCGGACTAGCGGGAGAAAATGAGCAGTTCTTC.

The gene calls are TRBV28 and TRBJ1-2; no clear D gene. Trimming took 3 bases from V and 4 from J, leaving 6 bases between them. Germline assignment: CDR1 MDHEN and CDR2 SYDVKM. This CDR3 is 12 amino acids long. The chain's CDR3 is CASSLAFYGYTF. Written as DNA, the CDR3 is TGTGCCAGCAGTTTGGCCTTCTATGGCTACACCTTC.

V is TRBV27 and J is TRBJ2-1, with a tentative D call TRBD1 (6 bases). Germline-derived CDR1 and CDR2 are MNHEY and SMNVEV (reference sequence). V was trimmed by 2 bases and J by 0 bases, leaving 17 bases between them. This CDR3 comprises 18 residues. The CDR3 coding sequence is TGTGCCAGCAGTTTAAAGGGGGTAGCGAGGCGCTCCTACAATGAGCAGTTCTTC. This codes for CASSLKGVARRSYNEQFF.

This chain joins TRBV30 and TRBJ1-1, with TRBD1 identical over 9 bases. Per the germline V gene, CDR1 is GTSNPN and CDR2 is SVGIG (reference sequence). This CDR3 has 12 amino acids. V was clipped by 5 bases and J by 5 bases; unmatched bases: 3. The chain's CDR3 is CAWATGGTEAFF. CDR3 in DNA: TGTGCCTGGGCGACAGGGGGAACTGAAGCTTTCTTT. The full variable domain, its missing parts supplied by reference TRBV30 and TRBJ1-1, is SQTIHQWPATLVQPVGSPLSLECTVEGTSNPNLYWYRQAAGRGLQLLFYSVGIGQISSEVPQNLSASRPQDRQFILSSKKLLLSDSGFYLCAWATGGTEAFFGQGTRLTVV.

V gene TRBV7-2 combines with J gene TRBJ2-7; 8 positions match TRBD1. The CDR3 has 15 residues. CDR1 and CDR2 (germline): SGHTA, FQGNSA. Unmatched junction bases numbered 3, after V lost 0 bases and J lost 2 bases. CDR3 nucleotides: TGTGCCAGCAGCTTAGCCCAGGGGGCGGCCTACGAGCAGTACTTC. It translates to CASSLAQGAAYEQYF.

This chain connects TRBV6-5 to TRBJ1-4; 7 bases map to TRBD1. The CDR3 spans 15 residues. V lost 7 bases, J lost 7 bases, and 12 bases stayed unmatched. Germline CDR1 MNHEY, CDR2 SVGAGI. CDR3 loop: CASTTVQGRFEKLFF. In DNA, the CDR3 is TGTGCCAGCACCACCGTACAGGGGCGTTTTGAAAAACTGTTTTTT.

The CDR3: CASSQDQGTGDNSPLHF. In DNA, the CDR3 is TGTGCCAGCAGCCAAGATCAAGGGACAGGGGATAATTCACCCCTCCACTTT. This chain links TRBV4-2 with TRBJ1-6, with 10 nucleotides matching TRBD1. The ends lost 0 bases at V and 5 bases at J; junction bases unmatched: 4. From germline, CDR1 is LGHNA and CDR2 YNFKEQ. The CDR3 is 17 amino acids.

The chain combines TRBV5-6 with TRBJ1-2; a weak D match, TRBD1 (6 bases). The CDR3 is 13 residues long. Germline CDR1 is SGHDT and CDR2 is YYEEEE. Trimming stripped 2 bases from V and 3 bases from J, with 8 bases between. CDR3 in amino acids: CASSLTGYYGYTF. CDR3 DNA sequence: TGTGCCAGCAGCTTAACAGGGTACTATGGCTACACCTTC.

The V gene is TRBV18, the J gene TRBJ2-1, with D tentatively TRBD2 (6 bases). The V gene's germline CDR1 is KGHSH and CDR2 LQKENI. V lost 2 bases to trimming and J lost 4 bases, with 9 bases between them. The CDR3 has 14 amino acids. The CDR3 here is CASSPMEGYNEQFF. CDR3 nucleotide sequence: TGTGCCAGCTCACCAATGGAGGGATACAATGAGCAGTTCTTC.

CDR3 in amino acids: CSVEEEADPTDTQYF. The DNA of the CDR3 is TGCAGCGTTGAAGAAGAAGCGGACCCCACAGATACGCAGTATTTT. J is TRBJ2-3 and V is TRBV29-1, with TRBD2 as a possible D gene (5 bases). The length of the CDR3 is 15 residues. Germline CDR1 is SQVTM and CDR2 is ANQGSEA. V gave up 0 bases and J gave up 2 bases, with 12 bases separating them.

The chain carries TRBV11-2 and TRBJ2-5; perhaps TRBD2 as D (6 bases). The germline V gene has CDR1 SGHAT and CDR2 FQNNGV. The CDR3 has 14 residues. V lost 1 base and J lost 2, with 8 bases in between. DNA of the CDR3: TGTGCCAGCAGCTTAGGTGGGGGGCAAGAGACCCAGTACTTC. Protein sequence: CASSLGGGQETQYF.

The rearrangement links TRBV10-3 to TRBJ1-1; no clear D gene. The length of the CDR3 is 13 residues. Deletions cut 6 bases from V and 3 bases from J, with 11 bases between. The germline gives CDR1 ENHRY, CDR2 SYGVKD. The CDR3 loop reads CAISPQRDTEAFF. The DNA for the CDR3 is TGTGCCATCAGCCCACAGAGGGACACTGAAGCTTTCTTT.

This clone was seen only once. The chain has TRBV9 and TRBJ2-7; maybe TRBD2 (5 bases). V shed 4 bases and J shed 4 bases, with 18 bases lying between them. The length of the CDR3 is 15 residues. The germline V gene has CDR1 SGDLS and CDR2 YYNGEE. CDR3 in amino acids: CASSPGTAEIYEQYF. The CDR3 bases are TGTGCCAGCAGCCCTGGAACAGCGGAGATTTACGAGCAGTACTTC.

The chain joins TRBV13 to TRBJ2-7, with D perhaps matching TRBD1 (6 bases). The V end was cut by 4 bases, the J end by 0 bases, with 19 bases between. The CDR3 length is 17 residues. CDR1 and CDR2 from the germline V gene are PRHDT and FYEKMQ (reference sequence). CDR3 in DNA: TGTGCCAGCAGCTCTAACCGCTGGGGGCAATTCTCCTACGAGCAGTACTTC. This encodes CASSSNRWGQFSYEQYF.

The CDR3 sequence is CASSLNAGGDTQYF. The CDR3 bases are TGTGCCAGCAGCTTAAATGCAGGGGGAGATACGCAGTATTTT. The chain has TRBV7-2 and TRBJ2-3; 7 nucleotides line up with TRBD1. V shed 2 bases, J shed 5 bases, and the junction held 4 bases outside the gene matches. This CDR3 contains 14 residues. The germline gives CDR1 SGHTA, CDR2 FQGNSA.

This clone was picked up one time. The rearrangement joins TRBV28 to TRBJ1-5; the D is unclear. Germline CDR1 MDHEN, CDR2 SYDVKM. Trimming stripped 4 bases from V and 4 bases from J, with 11 bases between. This CDR3 has 14 residues. In DNA form, the CDR3 reads TGTGCCAGCAGTTCGGGGTTAGGGAATCAGCCCCAGCATTTT. Its protein product is CASSSGLGNQPQHF. Combining the CDR3 with reference TRBV28 and TRBJ1-5 gives the whole variable domain DVKVTQSSRYLVKRTGEKVFLECVQDMDHENMFWYRQDPGLGLRLIYFSYDVKMKEKGDIPEGYSVSREKKERFSLILESASTNQTSMYLCASSSGLGNQPQHFGDGTRLSIL.

This clone was picked up a small number of times. This chain connects TRBV19 to TRBJ2-3; TRBD2 matches 14 bases. Germline CDR1 reads LNHDA; CDR2 reads SQIVND (reference sequence). This CDR3 is 16 amino acids long. The V and J ends lost 6 bases and 3 bases, in that order; junction bases with no gene match: 5. For the CDR3, the DNA is TGTGCCAGTAGCGGACTAGCGGGAGGTGGTACAGATACGCAGTATTTT. Encoded protein: CASSGLAGGGTDTQYF.

V gene TRBV10-3 combines with J gene TRBJ1-1, with D possibly being TRBD1 (6 bases). The CDR3 length is 13 residues. CDR1 and CDR2 from the germline V gene are ENHRY and SYGVKD. V was trimmed by 3 bases and J by 6 bases, leaving 11 bases between them. The CDR3 sequence is CAISDGNRAEAFF. CDR3 nucleotides: TGTGCCATCAGTGATGGAAACAGGGCTGAAGCTTTCTTT.

V is TRBV7-3 and J is TRBJ1-2; a possible D gene is TRBD1 (5 bases). Germline V gene data show CDR1 as SGHTA and CDR2 as FQGTGA. V lost 2 bases and J 4 bases, leaving 8 bases between the germline ends. The CDR3 consists of 13 residues. In DNA, the CDR3 is TGTGCCAGCAGCTTACTAGGGGCCTATGGCTACACCTTC. This sequence encodes CASSLLGAYGYTF.